The 14 T cell receptor beta chains below all came from one sample that was sequenced in a study of blood T cell repertoires in COVID-19. TCRdb's copy holds only in-frame clones and misses some; the assay was immunoSEQ multiplex PCR. The sample contains tens of thousands of clones, 70% to 85% of which appear only once. Sequencing was performed on peripheral blood. Receptor source: a man in his 70s with acute or convalescent COVID-19.

The rearrangement uses TRBV27 and TRBJ2-1, with 15 bases matching TRBD2. This CDR3 spans 17 amino acids. The trim removed 3 bases at V and 7 bases at J, leaving 7 bases unmatched. Per germline, CDR1 MNHEY and CDR2 SMNVEV (reference sequence). CDR3 DNA: TGTGCCAGCAGTTTCTCCGGGACTAGCGGGAGGCGAAATGAGCAGTTCTTC. Amino acids: CASSFSGTSGRRNEQFF.

The V call is TRBV6-6, the J call TRBJ1-6; D is perhaps TRBD1 (5 bases). Trimming took 4 bases from V and 11 from J, leaving 12 bases between them. This CDR3 comprises 13 residues. The germline V gene has CDR1 MNHNY and CDR2 SVGAGI (reference sequence). CDR3: CASSSGTETPLHF. For the CDR3, the DNA is TGTGCCAGCAGTTCCGGGACTGAGACACCCCTCCACTTT.

In nucleotides, the CDR3 is TGTGCCAGCAGCTCAGGGTTTGGAAACACCATATATTTT. Amino acid sequence: CASSSGFGNTIYF. V usage is TRBV7-3 and J usage is TRBJ1-3; the D gene is possibly TRBD1 (5 bases). The V gene lost 4 bases and the J gene lost 3 bases, with 7 bases spanning the gap. This CDR3 is 13 amino acids long. Germline V gives CDR1 SGHTA, CDR2 FQGTGA.

V gene TRBV6-5 combines with J gene TRBJ1-3; 9 bases agree with TRBD1. V dropped 5 bases and J dropped 0; count of bases not matched to a gene: 2. Per the germline V gene, CDR1 is MNHEY and CDR2 is SVGAGI. The CDR3 contains 15 residues. This CDR3 reads CASSRTGDSGNTIYF. The CDR3 DNA sequence: TGTGCCAGCAGTCGGACAGGGGACTCTGGAAACACCATATATTTT.

This rearrangement joins TRBV19 to TRBJ1-2, with 9 bases that match TRBD1. Losses at the gene ends were 8 bases for V and 4 bases for J; bases not matched to a gene: 11. The V gene's germline CDR1 is LNHDA and CDR2 SQIVND (reference sequence). The CDR3 is 15 residues long. CDR3 in DNA: TGTGCCAGTTGTAAATCGGGACAGGGCTTCTATGGCTACACCTTC. Its protein product is CASCKSGQGFYGYTF.

CDR3 sequence: CATSRAYRADYGYTF. The CDR3 bases are TGTGCCACCAGCAGAGCTTACAGGGCGGACTATGGCTACACCTTC. The rearrangement joins TRBV15 to TRBJ1-2; tentative D call: TRBD1 (6 bases). Germline V gives CDR1 LNHNV, CDR2 YYDKDF (reference sequence). Trimming stripped 1 base from V and 3 bases from J, with 12 bases between. The CDR3 is 15 amino acids.

This chain connects TRBV30 to TRBJ2-1, with D possibly matching TRBD2 (5 bases). CDR3 length equals 12 residues. Germline lookup yields CDR1 GTSNPN and CDR2 SVGIG (reference sequence). The CDR3 sequence is CACGLDYNEQFF. The DNA for the CDR3 is TGTGCTTGCGGACTCGACTACAATGAGCAGTTCTTC.

The chain combines TRBV11-2 with TRBJ1-6; 7 nucleotides agree with TRBD1. Trimming removed 5 bases from V and 7 bases from J; junction bases left unmatched: 8. Germline V lookup: CDR1 SGHAT, CDR2 FQNNGV. The CDR3 totals 15 residues. The CDR3 region is CASSLRTGDNSPLHF. The CDR3 coding sequence is TGTGCCAGCAGCCTGCGAACAGGGGACAATTCACCCCTCCACTTT.

The V call is TRBV3-1 (or the pseudogene TRBV3-2), the J call TRBJ2-7; D remains unclear. The V and J ends lost 2 bases and 2 bases respectively, with 10 bases between them. The CDR3 sequence is 14 residues long. The V gene's germline CDR1 is LGHDT and CDR2 YNNKEL (reference sequence). CDR3 amino acids: CASSQTYPPYEQYV. In DNA, the CDR3 is TGTGCCAGCAGCCAAACTTACCCCCCCTACGAGCAGTACGTC.

The rearrangement joins TRBV28 to TRBJ1-4, with TRBD1 matching over 9 bases. CDR3 length: 15 amino acids. V was clipped by 5 bases and J by 5 bases; unmatched bases: 6. CDR1 is MDHEN and CDR2 is SYDVKM in the germline V gene. The CDR3 bases are TGTGCCAGCAGTGGACAGGGGAAATTAAATGAAAAACTGTTTTTT. It codes for CASSGQGKLNEKLFF.

The chain links TRBV28 to TRBJ2-2, with TRBD2 matching 7 bases. The CDR3 is made up of 15 amino acids. Germline CDR1 is MDHEN and CDR2 is SYDVKM. V shed 3 bases, J shed 4 bases, and the junction held 5 bases outside the gene matches. The CDR3 spells CASSFGTGGTGELFF. CDR3 nucleotide sequence: TGTGCCAGCAGTTTCGGGACGGGGGGCACCGGGGAGCTGTTTTTT.

The chain joins TRBV28 to TRBJ2-5, with 10 bases lining up with TRBD1. CDR1 MDHEN and CDR2 SYDVKM come from the germline V gene. Unmatched junction bases numbered 3, after V lost 5 bases and J lost 6 bases. This CDR3 contains 13 residues. In DNA form, the CDR3 reads TGTGCCAGCAGTGACAGGGGGCGGAAGACCCAGTACTTC. Its protein is CASSDRGRKTQYF.

J is TRBJ1-2 and V is TRBV19; D remains unclear. CDR3 size: 15 residues. V was pared by 3 bases and J by 1 base, with 12 bases between. Looked up from germline, CDR1 is LNHDA and CDR2 is SQIVND (reference sequence). The CDR3 sequence: CASSMMKAFNYGYTF. The CDR3 coding sequence is TGTGCCAGTAGTATGATGAAAGCGTTTAACTATGGCTACACCTTC. Full variable domain (remainder filled in from reference TRBV19 and TRBJ1-2): DGGITQSPKYLFRKEGQNVTLSCEQNLNHDAMYWYRQDPGQGLRLIYYSQIVNDFQKGDIAEGYSVSREKKESFPLTVTSAQKNPTAFYLCASSMMKAFNYGYTFGSGTRLTVV.

The gene calls are TRBV12-3 or TRBV12-4 and TRBJ2-4, with D unclear. Deletions cut 3 bases from V and 3 bases from J, with 6 bases between. The CDR3 has 13 residues. The CDR3 DNA reads TGTGCCAGCAGTTTCGGTGGCAAAAACATTCAGTACTTC. This gives the protein CASSFGGKNIQYF.